The T cell receptor (beta chain) described here comes from a study of beta chain features in type 1 diabetes. Since all of the isolated RNA was reverse transcribed, expressed TCRB transcripts were what got sequenced. The protocol was immunoSEQ multiplex PCR, while the TCRdb copy is restricted to in-frame clones and leaves out a portion. The table has roughly 450,000 clones, more than 11% seen once; the top ten hold roughly 0.038%. CDR3 length equals 14 residues. With V trimmed by 7 bases and J by 3 bases, 7 bases remained unmatched. Germline loops: CDR1 LNHDA, CDR2 SQIVND (reference sequence). Central memory, naive, regulatory and stem cell-like memory CD4+ cells were sorted by CD45RO/CCR7/CD25/CD127/CD95/CD27. Without exception, sorted populations had purity beyond 98%.

The chain employs TRBV19 and TRBJ2-3; 7 nucleotides align to TRBD2. The receptor was isolated from a man aged 25 to 40 in good health. The sequenced material came from naive CD4+ T cells from blood. CDR3 in amino acids: CASTPRAGTDTQYF. CDR3 coding DNA: TGTGCCAGTACCCCTCGAGCGGGAACAGATACGCAGTATTTT.